The 21 T cell receptor beta chains reported below all come from one sample, sequenced in a study of T cells in Graves' hyperthyroidism and ophthalmopathy. Regions amplified from RNA transcripts were the TCR beta CDR3 regions. Using the HTBI primer set, a first-round RT-PCR was run on the TCR CDR3. MiXCR, applied by TCRdb to the multiplex PCR reads, yields one record per CDR3 protein. The table records more than 500,000 distinct CDR3 sequences, under 15% of them present only once. The sequenced material came from blood. Receptor source: a woman aged 40 to 55 with Graves' ophthalmopathy.

The V call is TRBV2, the J call TRBJ2-5; D is uncertain. V dropped 5 bases and J dropped 5 bases, with 12 bases sitting between them. The CDR3 runs 13 residues. Germline values: CDR1 SNHLY, CDR2 FYNNEI. CDR3: CASSPTIRETQYF. CDR3 coding DNA: TGTGCCAGCAGTCCGACAATTAGGGAGACCCAGTACTTC.

The V call is TRBV20-1, the J call TRBJ2-7, with 7 nucleotides matching TRBD1. CDR1 and CDR2 (germline): DFQATT, SNEGSKA (reference sequence). The CDR3 is 14 amino acids. Losses at the gene ends were 0 bases for V and 3 bases for J; bases not matched to a gene: 5. CDR3 sequence (DNA): TGCAGTGCTAGAGATAGGACAGGTAGCTACGAGCAGTACTTC. The encoded protein is CSARDRTGSYEQYF.

This clonotype was recorded many times. The DNA for the CDR3 is TGTGCCTGGGCGACAGGGGCTGACTACGAGCAGTACTTC. Its protein is CAWATGADYEQYF. The chain uses TRBV30 and TRBJ2-7; TRBD1 matches at 8 bases. The CDR3 totals 13 residues. Germline loops: CDR1 GTSNPN, CDR2 SVGIG (reference sequence). Losses at the gene ends were 5 bases for V and 3 bases for J; bases not matched to a gene: 6.

This clonotype has at least ten counts. The chain links TRBV28 to TRBJ1-2, with a weak D call TRBD1 (6 bases). Trimming removed 7 bases at V and 4 bases at J, with 13 bases between. The CDR3 runs 13 residues. CDR1 and CDR2 from the germline V gene are MDHEN and SYDVKM. The CDR3 region is CASKTGIGYGYTF. The CDR3 DNA reads as TGTGCCAGCAAAACAGGGATCGGCTATGGCTACACCTTC.

This clonotype appeared many times. This sequence joins TRBV7-2 and TRBJ1-2; 7 bases are shared with TRBD1. V shed 5 bases and J 3 bases; nucleotides not matched to a gene: 6. Germline loops: CDR1 SGHTA, CDR2 FQGNSA. The CDR3 has 14 residues. For the CDR3, the DNA is TGTGCCAGCAGCAGGGACAGTGTCGACTATGGCTACACCTTC. Residues: CASSRDSVDYGYTF.

This clonotype was recorded at least ten times. The chain couples TRBV27 to TRBJ2-7; TRBD1 matches at 8 bases. V lost 4 bases to trimming and J lost 3 bases; unmatched junction nucleotides: 8. This CDR3 spans 15 amino acids. The germline CDR1 and CDR2 sequences are MNHEY and SMNVEV (reference sequence). The CDR3 loop reads CASSSLGQGFYEQYF. CDR3 nucleotides: TGTGCCAGCAGTTCCCTCGGACAGGGATTCTACGAGCAGTACTTC.

There are many counts of this clonotype. The CDR3 DNA follows: TGTGCCAGCAGTCAAGAGACCCAGTACTTC. Residues: CASSQETQYF. The genes are TRBV28 and TRBJ2-5; D gene unclear. Trimming took 5 bases from V and 2 from J, leaving 0 bases between them. The length of the CDR3 is 10 residues. Germline V lookup: CDR1 MDHEN, CDR2 SYDVKM.

This clonotype was seen at least ten times. The V gene is TRBV6-2 or TRBV6-3, the J gene TRBJ2-7; 8 nucleotides agree with TRBD1. CDR3 length: 16 residues. CDR1 MNHEY and CDR2 SVGEGT come from the germline V gene. The V segment lost 2 bases and the J segment 7 bases; nucleotides outside the gene matches: 13. DNA for the CDR3: TGTGCCAGCAGTTACGTAGACAGGGGCGACCGAGGAGAGCAGTACTTC. This encodes CASSYVDRGDRGEQYF.

At least ten counts were recorded for this clonotype. This chain joins TRBV6-1 and TRBJ2-7; 9 bases align to TRBD2. The CDR3 sequence is 14 residues long. Germline loops: CDR1 MNHNS, CDR2 SASEGT. With 6 bases clipped from V and 3 bases from J, the junction kept 6 bases outside the gene matches. The CDR3 reads CASRVAGEDYEQYF. The CDR3 nucleotides read TGTGCCAGCAGGGTAGCGGGAGAAGACTACGAGCAGTACTTC.

The chain recombines TRBV11-2 with TRBJ2-5; TRBD1 matches 8 bases. The trim removed 6 bases at V and 4 bases at J, leaving 19 bases unmatched. CDR3 length: 18 amino acids. The germline gives CDR1 SGHAT, CDR2 FQNNGV. CDR3 amino acids: CASSYLEQGRGPRETQYF. CDR3 DNA sequence: TGTGCCAGCAGTTACTTAGAACAGGGCAGGGGGCCGCGAGAGACCCAGTACTTC.

This clonotype was observed many times. The chain recombines TRBV12-3 or TRBV12-4 with TRBJ2-2; D is possibly TRBD1 (5 bases). The V and J ends lost 5 bases and 3 bases respectively, with 10 bases between them. The CDR3 extends over 14 amino acids. The CDR3 sequence: CASSPPGHTGELFF. As DNA, the CDR3 is TGTGCCAGCAGTCCCCCAGGGCACACCGGGGAGCTGTTTTTT.

This clonotype was seen many times. J is TRBJ2-7 and V is TRBV20-1, with 9 bases identical to TRBD2. This CDR3 is 14 amino acids long. V was pared by 6 bases and J by 3 bases, with 9 bases of the junction left unmatched. The germline V gene encodes CDR1 DFQATT and CDR2 SNEGSKA (reference sequence). The DNA of the CDR3 is TGCAGTGCCAGTTTGACTAGCGGACACTACGAGCAGTACTTC. Translating gives CSASLTSGHYEQYF.

V usage is TRBV27 and J usage is TRBJ2-7, with 9 bases fitting TRBD2. This CDR3 has 15 amino acids. With V trimmed by 4 bases and J by 6 bases, 10 bases remained unmatched. Germline CDR1 is MNHEY and CDR2 is SMNVEV (reference sequence). The CDR3 loop reads CASSSAGGHRGEQYF. In DNA, the CDR3 is TGTGCCAGCAGTTCCGCGGGGGGGCACCGAGGCGAGCAGTACTTC.

Ten or more counts support this clonotype. The chain employs TRBV29-1 and TRBJ2-7, with 11 bases matching TRBD2. The trim removed 7 bases at V and 3 bases at J, leaving 8 bases unmatched. Germline V gene lookup returns CDR1 SQVTM and CDR2 ANQGSEA. The CDR3 length is 14 residues. The CDR3 bases are TGCAGCGCTATACCTAGCGGGAGGCTCTACGAGCAGTACTTC. Protein: CSAIPSGRLYEQYF.

The table lists this clonotype with many counts. V is TRBV10-3 and J is TRBJ2-5; a weak D match, TRBD1 (6 bases). Germline CDR1 and CDR2: ENHRY and SYGVKD. The CDR3 is 15 residues long. The germline V and J ends were trimmed by 3 bases and 0 bases, with 11 bases remaining between them. This CDR3 is CAISDPGQNQETQYF. The CDR3 bases are TGTGCCATCAGTGACCCCGGACAGAACCAAGAGACCCAGTACTTC.

The chain has TRBV3-1 and TRBJ2-6; TRBD1 matches 8 bases. CDR3 length: 14 residues. Trimming took 4 bases from V and 7 from J; bases not matched to a gene: 3. The V gene's germline CDR1 is LGHDT and CDR2 YNNKEL (reference sequence). The CDR3 DNA reads as TGTGCCAGCAGCCCAGGACAGGGCGCCAACGTCCTGACTTTC. Translated, it gives CASSPGQGANVLTF.

This clonotype was seen many times. The junction shows a germline mismatch at one end, possibly a read error. The genes are TRBV6-1 and TRBJ2-7, with 7 nucleotides matching TRBD2. The CDR3 has 15 residues. The germline CDR1 and CDR2 sequences are MNHNS and SASEGT. For the CDR3, the DNA is TGTGCCAGCAGCGCGGGAGTAAGGAGCTCCTACGAGCGGTACTTC. The encoded protein is CASSAGVRSSYERYF.

This clonotype has just a few counts. The rearrangement joins TRBV28 to TRBJ1-6; TRBD1 aligns across 9 bases. Germline V gene data show CDR1 as MDHEN and CDR2 as SYDVKM. CDR3 length: 13 amino acids. V trimming: 7 bases; J trimming: 7 bases; junction bases outside the gene matches: 2. In DNA, the CDR3 is TGTGCCAGCAAGGGACAGGGCAATTCACCCCTCCACTTT. Amino acid sequence: CASKGQGNSPLHF. The full variable domain, completed using reference TRBV28 and TRBJ1-6, is DVKVTQSSRYLVKRTGEKVFLECVQDMDHENMFWYRQDPGLGLRLIYFSYDVKMKEKGDIPEGYSVSREKKERFSLILESASTNQTSMYLCASKGQGNSPLHFGNGTRLTVT.

This clonotype occurred many times. The V call is TRBV20-1, the J call TRBJ2-2; D call uncertain. Germline lookup yields CDR1 DFQATT and CDR2 SNEGSKA (reference sequence). The CDR3 sequence is 13 residues long. V shed 2 bases and J shed 2 bases, with 6 bases lying between them. The CDR3 loop reads CSARSANTGELFF. In DNA form, the CDR3 reads TGCAGTGCTAGATCCGCTAACACCGGGGAGCTGTTTTTT.

This clonotype was counted a few times. The chain carries TRBV20-1 and TRBJ2-5; 7 bases line up with TRBD2. Germline V gene lookup returns CDR1 DFQATT and CDR2 SNEGSKA (reference sequence). This CDR3 has 14 amino acids. V dropped 4 bases and J dropped 4; count of bases not matched to a gene: 9. The CDR3 loop reads CSATWGAGRETQYF. The DNA for the CDR3 is TGCAGTGCTACCTGGGGAGCGGGGAGAGAGACCCAGTACTTC.

This clonotype was seen repeatedly, ten times or more. The gene calls are TRBV12-3 or TRBV12-4 and TRBJ1-5; no reliable D call. V lost 4 bases and J 4 bases, leaving 5 bases between the germline ends. This CDR3 has 12 residues. The CDR3 is CASSSYNQPQHF. The CDR3 DNA reads TGTGCCAGCAGTTCCTATAATCAGCCCCAGCATTTT.